A single sample gave rise to the 27 T cell receptor beta chains below, sequenced in a study of T cell changes during pregnancy in multiple sclerosis. TCRdb's copy holds only in-frame clones and misses some; the assay was immunoSEQ multiplex PCR. The sample records about 44,000 clones, 95% to 96% being singletons. The source was peripheral blood, collected in the second trimester of pregnancy. The receptors shown here come from a female donor with multiple sclerosis, enrolled in a pregnancy study.

This rearrangement joins TRBV29-1 to TRBJ1-4; 8 bases agree with TRBD1. This CDR3 has 12 residues. Germline CDR1 is SQVTM and CDR2 is ANQGSEA. Trimming removed 6 bases from V and 8 bases from J; junction bases left unmatched: 5. The DNA of the CDR3 is TGCAGCGTCCTGGGACAGGACGAAAAACTGTTTTTT. This gives the protein CSVLGQDEKLFF.

The gene calls are TRBV11-2 and TRBJ2-1, with a tentative D call TRBD2 (6 bases). This CDR3 has 11 residues. V lost 4 bases to trimming and J lost 10 bases, with 8 bases between them. Germline V gene sequence: CDR1 SGHAT, CDR2 FQNNGV. CDR3 loop: CASSSGLEQFF. The CDR3 nucleotides read TGTGCCAGCAGCTCAGGACTAGAGCAGTTCTTC.

For the CDR3, the DNA is TGTGCCAGCAGTGACTACAATGGGACAGCCGAGAATGAAAAACTGTTTTTT. This gives the protein CASSDYNGTAENEKLFF. V gene TRBV6-4 combines with J gene TRBJ1-4, with 7 bases lining up with TRBD1. There are 17 residues in the CDR3. Germline assignment: CDR1 MRHNA and CDR2 SNTAGT. V trimming: 1 base; J trimming: 5 bases; junction bases outside the gene matches: 10.

Only one count was recorded for this clone. V gene TRBV5-4 combines with J gene TRBJ2-3, with 13 bases lining up with TRBD2. V lost 4 bases to trimming and J lost 7 bases; unmatched junction nucleotides: 6. This CDR3 is built from 15 residues. Per the germline V gene, CDR1 is SGHNT and CDR2 is YYREEE (reference sequence). The CDR3 sequence: CASSQTSGGPYTQYF. In DNA form, the CDR3 reads TGTGCCAGCAGCCAGACTAGCGGGGGGCCCTATACGCAGTATTTT.

This clone was counted once. V and J are TRBV28 and TRBJ1-2; D unresolved. CDR1 is MDHEN, CDR2 SYDVKM, per germline. This CDR3 is built from 13 residues. The germline V and J ends were trimmed by 3 bases and 4 bases, with 9 bases remaining between them. As DNA, the CDR3 is TGTGCCAGCAGTTTCGGAGTAGGCTATGGCTACACCTTC. Its protein product is CASSFGVGYGYTF.

This chain connects TRBV11-2 to TRBJ2-2; 8 nucleotides match TRBD2. CDR1 and CDR2 (germline): SGHAT, FQNNGV. CDR3 length equals 15 residues. V gave up 5 bases and J gave up 7 bases; unmatched junction bases: 9. CDR3 region: CASSPRTSYHGELFF. In DNA form, the CDR3 reads TGTGCCAGCAGCCCGAGGACTAGCTATCACGGGGAGCTGTTTTTT.

The gene calls are TRBV14 and TRBJ2-2; TRBD2 matches 9 bases. This CDR3 is built from 18 residues. Trimming at V came to 3 bases and at J to 0 bases, leaving 8 bases not matched to a gene. Germline CDR1 reads SGHDN; CDR2 reads FVKESK. CDR3: CASSHLTSGGSNTGELFF. DNA of the CDR3: TGTGCCAGCAGCCACCTGACTAGCGGAGGCTCGAACACCGGGGAGCTGTTTTTT.

The chain joins TRBV6-8 to TRBJ1-2; a possible D gene is TRBD1 (6 bases). The CDR3 runs 18 residues. Trimming pared 7 bases from V and 2 bases from J, leaving 26 bases between. Germline values: CDR1 MNHGY, CDR2 SAAAGT. The CDR3 DNA is TGTGCCAGCATCGCGAAGGGGGGGTATGGGGGGCCAAACTATGGCTACACCTTC. Translating it yields CASIAKGGYGGPNYGYTF.

The chain has TRBV28 and TRBJ1-1; a weak D match, TRBD1 (6 bases). V was shortened by 3 bases and J by 5 bases, with 16 bases between the two germline ends. This CDR3 comprises 15 residues. CDR1 MDHEN and CDR2 SYDVKM come from the germline V gene. Written as DNA, the CDR3 is TGTGCCAGCAGTTTCCAGGGGAGGGTAGGAACTGAAGCTTTCTTT. Residues: CASSFQGRVGTEAFF.

The rearrangement uses TRBV6-5 and TRBJ2-5; TRBD1 matches 11 bases. The V segment lost 5 bases and the J segment 7 bases; nucleotides outside the gene matches: 3. The CDR3 length is 13 residues. Per the germline V gene, CDR1 is MNHEY and CDR2 is SVGAGI. In DNA, the CDR3 is TGTGCCAGCAGTACGGGACAGGGGGTGACCCAGTACTTC. Amino acid sequence: CASSTGQGVTQYF.

The chain uses TRBV9 and TRBJ2-2; 14 positions agree with TRBD2. The CDR3 has 17 amino acids. V gave up 5 bases and J gave up 3 bases; unmatched junction bases: 6. Per the germline V gene, CDR1 is SGDLS and CDR2 is YYNGEE. The CDR3 DNA follows: TGTGCCAGCAGGGAGACTAGCGGGGGGGCCGACACCGGGGAGCTGTTTTTT. Translation: CASRETSGGADTGELFF.

The V gene is TRBV27, the J gene TRBJ2-7, with D maybe TRBD2 (6 bases). The CDR3 consists of 15 residues. Trimming took off 5 bases at V and 0 bases at J, with 14 bases between the two ends. Germline V lookup: CDR1 MNHEY, CDR2 SMNVEV (reference sequence). Here the CDR3 reads CASSTLGRGSYEQYF. The CDR3 region has the DNA TGTGCCAGCAGTACCCTTGGGCGGGGCTCCTACGAGCAGTACTTC.

The rearrangement joins TRBV10-3 to TRBJ2-3; D might be TRBD2 (6 bases). CDR3 length equals 14 residues. V dropped 3 bases and J dropped 3 bases, with 10 bases sitting between them. From germline, CDR1 is ENHRY and CDR2 SYGVKD. This chain's CDR3 is CAISDQGGTDTQYF. As DNA, the CDR3 is TGTGCCATCAGTGATCAGGGAGGTACAGATACGCAGTATTTT.

The chain carries TRBV14 and TRBJ1-1; TRBD1 aligns across 10 bases. The length of the CDR3 is 15 residues. The germline gives CDR1 SGHDN, CDR2 FVKESK. The ends lost 4 bases at V and 1 base at J; junction bases unmatched: 3. CDR3 loop: CASSLWTGGNTEAFF. In DNA, the CDR3 is TGTGCCAGCAGCCTATGGACAGGGGGGAACACTGAAGCTTTCTTT. Full variable domain (rest looked up from reference TRBV14 and TRBJ1-1): EAGVTQFPSHSVIEKGQTVTLRCDPISGHDNLYWYRRVMGKEIKFLLHFVKESKQDESGMPNNRFLAERTGGTYSTLKVQPAELEDSGVYFCASSLWTGGNTEAFFGQGTRLTVV.

The chain recombines TRBV6-1 with TRBJ1-1; D not resolved. The CDR3 contains 11 residues. Germline CDR1 and CDR2: MNHNS and SASEGT. V lost 7 bases, J lost 1 base, and 4 bases lay in between. The DNA for the CDR3 is TGTGCCAGCACCGGGAACACTGAAGCTTTCTTT. Translation gives CASTGNTEAFF.

This chain connects TRBV5-1 to TRBJ2-3, with 13 bases matching TRBD2. This CDR3 comprises 17 residues. The V gene end was trimmed by 3 bases and the J gene end by 1 base; junction bases not matched to a gene: 5. Germline V lookup: CDR1 SGHRS, CDR2 YFSETQ. Here the CDR3 reads CASSSGTSGARTDTQYF. DNA for the CDR3: TGCGCCAGCAGCTCCGGGACTAGCGGGGCCCGCACAGATACGCAGTATTTT.

V and J are TRBV28 and TRBJ2-3; the D gene is possibly TRBD2 (5 bases). Trimming shortened V by 3 bases and J by 3 bases, and 13 bases separated the two germline ends. This CDR3 comprises 15 residues. Germline V CDR1 and CDR2: MDHEN, SYDVKM. The CDR3: CASSLRGSGTDTQYF. The CDR3 DNA reads as TGTGCCAGCAGTTTGCGTGGGAGTGGGACAGATACGCAGTATTTT.

This clone appeared a single time. The rearrangement uses TRBV10-1 and TRBJ2-2; 8 bases are a match to TRBD2. V was clipped by 6 bases and J by 2 bases; unmatched bases: 2. Germline values: CDR1 WNHNN, CDR2 SYGVQD (reference sequence). The CDR3 sequence is 14 residues long. DNA of the CDR3: TGCGCCAGCAGGACTAGCGAAAACACCGGGGAGCTGTTTTTT. Its protein product is CASRTSENTGELFF.

The chain joins TRBV6-1 to TRBJ1-5, with TRBD1 identical over 8 bases. CDR3 length: 17 residues. CDR1 MNHNS and CDR2 SASEGT come from the germline V gene. J gave up 2 bases and V 0 bases, and 6 bases lay outside the gene matches. Here the CDR3 DNA reads TGTGCCAGCAGTGAAGCGACACCGGACAGGGGCAATCAGCCCCAGCATTTT. The encoded protein is CASSEATPDRGNQPQHF.

This sequence joins TRBV4-1 and TRBJ2-1; 8 bases map to TRBD2. With 4 bases clipped from V and 5 bases from J, the junction kept 10 bases outside the gene matches. Germline CDR1 reads MGHRA; CDR2 reads YSYEKL. The CDR3 runs to 16 residues. CDR3 sequence (DNA): TGCGCCAGCAGCCCCGCCATTAGCGGGGTGCACAATGAGCAGTTCTTC. Translated: CASSPAISGVHNEQFF.

The V call is TRBV4-2, the J call TRBJ1-2, with unresolved D. The CDR3 is made up of 15 amino acids. Germline V gene data show CDR1 as LGHNA and CDR2 as YNFKEQ. V lost 0 bases to trimming and J lost 8 bases, with 16 bases between them. This CDR3 is CASSQDYSGPQGYTF. CDR3 nucleotides: TGTGCCAGCAGCCAAGATTACTCAGGCCCTCAGGGCTACACCTTC.

The chain links TRBV9 to TRBJ2-3, with TRBD2 matching 9 bases. The CDR3 totals 15 residues. With V trimmed by 4 bases and J by 4 bases, 7 bases remained unmatched. Germline V lookup: CDR1 SGDLS, CDR2 YYNGEE. The CDR3 nucleotides are TGTGCCAGCAGCCCATCCGGCGGGAGGGCAGATACGCAGTATTTT. Amino acid sequence: CASSPSGGRADTQYF.

The chain carries TRBV7-8 and TRBJ2-5; possible D gene TRBD1, 5 bases. This CDR3 contains 15 residues. Trimming cost V 2 bases and J 5 bases, with 15 bases left between them. Germline values: CDR1 SGHVS, CDR2 FQNEAQ. The CDR3 DNA is TGTGCCAGCAGCTTAAATTTGGGGCTAAGGGAGACCCAGTACTTC. Translating it yields CASSLNLGLRETQYF. Full variable domain (missing parts from reference TRBV7-8 and TRBJ2-5): GAGVSQSPRYKVAKRGQDVALRCDPISGHVSLFWYQQALGQGPEFLTYFQNEAQLDKSGLPSDRFFAERPEGSVSTLKIQRTQQEDSAVYLCASSLNLGLRETQYFGPGTRLLVL.

The chain combines TRBV10-3 with TRBJ2-1; tentative D call: TRBD2 (5 bases). V lost 3 bases to trimming and J lost 2 bases, with 11 bases between them. The CDR3 has 15 residues. Germline loops: CDR1 ENHRY, CDR2 SYGVKD. CDR3 sequence: CAISDPNGAYNEQFF. The CDR3 DNA reads as TGTGCCATCAGTGACCCGAACGGGGCCTACAATGAGCAGTTCTTC.

The rearrangement links TRBV29-1 to TRBJ1-5; D is perhaps TRBD1 (5 bases). Trimming pared 1 base from V and 5 bases from J, leaving 18 bases between. Germline V CDR1 and CDR2: SQVTM, ANQGSEA. The CDR3 covers 16 residues. CDR3 in amino acids: CSVEVWGAGQHQPQHF. The DNA of the CDR3 is TGCAGCGTTGAAGTTTGGGGCGCTGGACAACATCAGCCCCAGCATTTT.

The chain recombines TRBV11-3 with TRBJ2-3, with D tentatively TRBD2 (5 bases). The length of the CDR3 is 10 residues. The V gene's germline CDR1 is SGHNT and CDR2 YENEEA. Trimming removed 4 bases at V and 11 bases at J, with 7 bases between. The chain's CDR3 is CASSSREQYF. Written as DNA, the CDR3 is TGTGCCAGCAGCTCTCGGGAGCAGTATTTT.

To note about this clone: One junction end disagrees with the germline gene, perhaps due to a read error. This chain joins TRBV4-1 and TRBJ1-1; D not certain. The germline CDR1 and CDR2 sequences are MGHRA and YSYEKL. CDR3 size: 14 residues. CDR3 loop: CAGSQFNTNTEAFF. In DNA form, the CDR3 reads TGCGCCGGCAGCCAATTTAACACCAACACTGAAGCTTTCTTT.